A selection of T cell receptor beta chains follows, all from one sample in a study. TCRdb redid the calling of the RT-PCR reads with MiXCR, one entry per CDR3 protein. This table holds hundreds of thousands of distinct CDR3 sequences, 13% to 15% found once. Sequenced sample: memory CD4+ T cells from blood. Receptor source: a female donor in good health, serving as a healthy control. The CDR3 runs from the conserved cysteine through the conserved F or W. The order of the fields is D gene, clone size, J gene, V gene, CDR3 DNA, CDR3 protein. A D gene is named only where the DNA matches it firmly. Part of the rows lack a size; the others show once, few, many or a class for expanded clones.

-,many,TRBJ2-1,TRBV7-9,TGTGCCAGCAGCTCACAGGGAGGGGAGTTCTTC,CASSSQGGEFF
-,-,TRBJ1-2,TRBV19,TGTGCCAGTAGTAGGTTCCCCTATGGCTACACCTTC,CASSRFPYGYTF
-,-,TRBJ2-7,TRBV7-9,TGTGCCAGCAGCTCCTCGGACAGAGTACTCTCCTACGAGCAGTACTTC,CASSSSDRVLSYEQYF
TRBD2,-,TRBJ2-5,TRBV6-1,TGTGCCAGCAGTGCTGGCGGGGGGATCAGAGAGACCCAGTACTTC,CASSAGGGIRETQYF
-,-,TRBJ2-3,TRBV7-3,TGTGCCAGCAGCGCGACAAGCACAGATACGCAGTATTTT,CASSATSTDTQYF
TRBD2,many,TRBJ2-3,TRBV6-1,TGTGCCAGCGCCACTAGCGGAAGCACAGATACGCAGTATTTT,CASATSGSTDTQYF
TRBD2,many,TRBJ2-1,TRBV20-1,TGCAGTGCTAGAGAGGGACTAAACCATAACAATGAGCAGTTCTTC,CSAREGLNHNNEQFF
TRBD1,many,TRBJ2-5,TRBV15,TGTGCCACCAGCAGGGGACAGGGAATAGAGACCCAGTACTTC,CATSRGQGIETQYF
-,many,TRBJ2-1,TRBV20-1,TGCAGTGCTGAACGGGACATCTACAATGAGCAGTTCTTC,CSAERDIYNEQFF
TRBD2,-,TRBJ2-3,TRBV6-2/TRBV6-3,TGTGCCAGCAGCCTCCCTAGCGGGGGCACAGATACGCAGTATTTT,CASSLPSGGTDTQYF
-,few,TRBJ1-2,TRBV4-2,TGTGCCAGCAGCCAAGGGCAGGGGACCCCCTATGGCTACACCTTC,CASSQGQGTPYGYTF
TRBD1,-,TRBJ2-2,TRBV27,TGTGCCAGCAGGGACCGGACAGGGCTTTACGGGGAGCTGTTTTTT,CASRDRTGLYGELFF
TRBD1,-,TRBJ1-5,TRBV7-7,TGTGCTAGCAGCTCTCGACAGGGCCGACCGGCCCAGCATTTT,CASSSRQGRPAQHF
-,few,TRBJ1-5,TRBV27,TGTGCCAGCAGTTTACCGAGGGGGGGACGGAATCAGCCCCAGCATTTT,CASSLPRGGRNQPQHF
TRBD1,many,TRBJ1-2,TRBV12-3/TRBV12-4,TGTGCCAGCAGTTTGGGGCAGGGGGCGAACTATGGCTACACCTTC,CASSLGQGANYGYTF
-,-,TRBJ2-1,TRBV6-2/TRBV6-3,TGTGCCAGCAGTCGGAAGCGCCAGAACTACAATGAGCAGTTCTTC,CASSRKRQNYNEQFF
TRBD1,many,TRBJ1-5,TRBV20-1,TGCAGTGCACCGGACAGGGGGGATCAGCCCCAGCATTTT,CSAPDRGDQPQHF
-,few,TRBJ1-4,TRBV5-1,TGCGCCAGCAGCCCCAGTCGGCAGAACAATGAAAAACTGTTTTTT,CASSPSRQNNEKLFF
-,-,TRBJ1-5,TRBV7-2,TGTGCCAGCAGCTTAGAAGTTGGGGCAGTTCAGCCCCAGCATTTT,CASSLEVGAVQPQHF
-,-,TRBJ2-7,TRBV7-9,TGTGCCAGCAGCCACGGGGACGGCACCTACGAGCAGTACTTC,CASSHGDGTYEQYF
TRBD2,few,TRBJ2-5,TRBV25-1,TGTGCCAGCAGTGAAGTCTTTGGTTCTAGCGGGAGCGGTGAGACCCAGTACTTC,CASSEVFGSSGSGETQYF
TRBD1,few,TRBJ2-1,TRBV28,TGTGCCAGCAGTTTATGGGGGGACAGCTACAATGAGCAGTTCTTC,CASSLWGDSYNEQFF
TRBD1,-,TRBJ2-7,TRBV28,TGTGCCAGCAGTGATCCGGGACAGGGCCACGAGCAGTACTTC,CASSDPGQGHEQYF
TRBD1,many,TRBJ1-4,TRBV6-2/TRBV6-3,TGTGCCAGCAGCTACGGGACAGGGGGCCACGAAAAACTGTTTTTT,CASSYGTGGHEKLFF
-,many,TRBJ2-3,TRBV6-5,TGTGCCAGCAGTTACTTACGGGCCGAAGATACGCAGTATTTT,CASSYLRAEDTQYF
-,-,TRBJ2-7,TRBV20-1,TGCAGTGCTAGTAGCCCCACCAGGGGAATTTTCGACGATCAGTACTTC,CSASSPTRGIFDDQYF
-,many,TRBJ2-1,TRBV5-6,TGTGCCAGCCAACAGAGACCCGAATACAATGAGCAGTTCTTC,CASQQRPEYNEQFF
TRBD2,many,TRBJ2-3,TRBV6-5,TGTGCCAGCAGGCCCGGACTAGCGGAAAGCACAGATACGCAGTATTTT,CASRPGLAESTDTQYF
-,-,TRBJ2-6,TRBV20-1,TGCAGTGCTAGAGATAAGTATCGAGTTGGGATGGCTGGGGCCAACGTCCTGACTTTC,CSARDKYRVGMAGANVLTF
-,many,TRBJ2-2,TRBV28,TGTGCCACCTCCGGCACAACGAACACCGGGGAGCTGTTTTTT,CATSGTTNTGELFF